This entry lists 18 T cell receptor beta chains sequenced from one sample in a study of blood T cell repertoires in COVID-19. Data came from immunoSEQ multiplex PCR; TCRdb stores just in-frame clones and leaves some out. The sample carries 150,000 to 200,000 clones, 75% to 90% recorded once. Input material: peripheral blood. The receptors were gathered from a woman between 40 and 50 years old with COVID-19, enrolled during active disease.

The gene calls are TRBV7-9 and TRBJ2-1; 12 positions agree with TRBD2. Per the germline V gene, CDR1 is SEHNR and CDR2 is FQNEAQ (reference sequence). The CDR3 consists of 16 residues. V trimming: 2 bases; J trimming: 8 bases; junction bases outside the gene matches: 7. The CDR3 DNA follows: TGTGCCAGCAGCTTAAACCTAGCGGGAGGGTTTGATGAGCAGTTCTTC. Residues: CASSLNLAGGFDEQFF.

The V call is TRBV5-6, the J call TRBJ1-1; D not resolved. Trimming cost V 1 base and J 3 bases, with 10 bases left between them. Germline CDR1 and CDR2: SGHDT and YYEEEE. The CDR3 loop spans 14 amino acids. In DNA, the CDR3 is TGTGCCAGCAGCTTGATCCTTAATTACACTGAAGCTTTCTTT. Amino acids: CASSLILNYTEAFF.

A note on this clone: Additional DNA sequences in this sample encode the identical CDR3. The chain has TRBV6-4 and TRBJ1-6; TRBD1 matches at 9 bases. Germline V gives CDR1 MRHNA, CDR2 SNTAGT. The CDR3 consists of 15 residues. Trimming at V came to 0 bases and at J to 6 bases, leaving 0 bases not matched to a gene. The CDR3 sequence is CASSDSTGGNSPLHF. DNA of the CDR3: TGTGCCAGCAGTGACTCGACAGGGGGTAATTCACCCCTCCACTTT.

The V call is TRBV4-2, the J call TRBJ1-3; 8 bases fit TRBD1. The germline CDR1 and CDR2 sequences are LGHNA and YNFKEQ. Trimming cost V 7 bases and J 7 bases; bases outside gene matches: 12. The CDR3 loop spans 15 amino acids. The CDR3 reads CASTEDRAGVNTIYF. For the CDR3, the DNA is TGTGCCAGCACGGAGGACAGGGCCGGGGTCAACACCATATATTTT.

The chain uses TRBV10-1 and TRBJ2-5, with 7 bases fitting TRBD2. Germline CDR1 and CDR2: WNHNN and SYGVQD (reference sequence). V shed 5 bases, J shed 1 base, and the junction held 4 bases outside the gene matches. The CDR3 is 14 residues long. CDR3 sequence (DNA): TGCGCCAGCAGTCAGCGGGGAGGCCAAGAGACCCAGTACTTC. Protein: CASSQRGGQETQYF.

The chain is built from TRBV19 and TRBJ2-7; 7 nucleotides match TRBD1. Losses at the gene ends were 6 bases for V and 3 bases for J; bases not matched to a gene: 8. This CDR3 contains 14 residues. Germline V gives CDR1 LNHDA, CDR2 SQIVND (reference sequence). CDR3 residues: CASSLFRDSYEQYF. The CDR3 region has the DNA TGTGCCAGTAGCCTCTTCCGGGACAGCTACGAGCAGTACTTC.

The rearrangement uses TRBV15 and TRBJ1-4; 9 bases match TRBD1. The CDR3 has 15 amino acids. Germline loops: CDR1 LNHNV, CDR2 YYDKDF (reference sequence). V dropped 1 base and J dropped 7; count of bases not matched to a gene: 4. The CDR3 nucleotides are TGTGCCACCAGCAGAGGGGACAGGGAATTTGAAAAACTGTTTTTT. Protein: CATSRGDREFEKLFF.

V gene TRBV6-2 or TRBV6-3 combines with J gene TRBJ2-6, with TRBD1 identical over 7 bases. Germline loops: CDR1 MNHEY, CDR2 SVGEGT. The CDR3 is 15 amino acids. V dropped 2 bases and J dropped 4; count of bases not matched to a gene: 2. CDR3 in amino acids: CASSYEGAGANVLTF. CDR3 coding DNA: TGTGCCAGCAGTTACGAGGGGGCAGGGGCCAACGTCCTGACTTTC.

J is TRBJ1-2 and V is TRBV3-1 (or the pseudogene TRBV3-2); a possible D gene is TRBD1 (5 bases). Germline assignment: CDR1 LGHDT and CDR2 YNNKEL (reference sequence). The CDR3 is 14 amino acids. The V end was cut by 5 bases, the J end by 7 bases, with 17 bases between. The CDR3 DNA reads as TGTGCCAGCAGCTACTTGACCAGGGCTGGTGGCTACACCTTC. This gives the protein CASSYLTRAGGYTF.

The count of this clone is one. The CDR3 region has the DNA TGCGCCAGCAGCTCCTCCAGGGCAGGGGGCCAGTACTTC. As protein: CASSSSRAGGQYF. V is TRBV5-1 and J is TRBJ2-5, with TRBD1 identical over 7 bases. This CDR3 has 13 amino acids. Trimming took 3 bases from V and 10 from J; bases not matched to a gene: 9. CDR1 SGHRS and CDR2 YFSETQ come from the germline V gene.

The chain uses TRBV6-5 and TRBJ2-3; D gene uncertain. CDR1 MNHEY and CDR2 SVGAGI come from the germline V gene. This CDR3 region has 15 residues. V was trimmed by 0 bases and J by 1 base, leaving 8 bases between them. This CDR3 is CASSYSRPGTDTQYF. CDR3 nucleotide sequence: TGTGCCAGCAGTTACTCGCGTCCCGGCACAGATACGCAGTATTTT.

J is TRBJ2-3 and V is TRBV12-5; TRBD2 agrees at 13 bases. The germline V gene encodes CDR1 LGHNT and CDR2 FRNRAP. CDR3 length: 14 residues. Trimming took 6 bases from V and 12 from J; bases not matched to a gene: 9. The CDR3 DNA follows: TGTGCTAGTGGGGCTGGACTAGCGGGAGTTTCACAGTATTTT. Translating it yields CASGAGLAGVSQYF.

The rearrangement joins TRBV19 to TRBJ1-2; no reliable D call. V was clipped by 3 bases and J by 3 bases, with 8 bases between them. This CDR3 has 13 amino acids. CDR1 LNHDA and CDR2 SQIVND come from the germline V gene (reference sequence). CDR3 residues: CASSIMADYGYTF. The CDR3 DNA reads TGTGCCAGTAGTATCATGGCAGACTATGGCTACACCTTC.

J is TRBJ2-7 and V is TRBV7-9; 7 bases fit TRBD1. This CDR3 is built from 18 residues. Germline V lookup: CDR1 SEHNR, CDR2 FQNEAQ (reference sequence). V shed 5 bases and J 1 base; nucleotides not matched to a gene: 17. The CDR3 DNA sequence: TGTGCCAGCAGCCCCCGACGGGAAGGGGACAGACCATCCTACGAGCAGTACTTC. It specifies CASSPRREGDRPSYEQYF.

This chain connects TRBV5-4 to TRBJ2-1; 7 nucleotides align to TRBD2. Trimming removed 2 bases from V and 0 bases from J; junction bases left unmatched: 5. Germline values: CDR1 SGHNT, CDR2 YYREEE (reference sequence). The CDR3 is 16 residues long. The CDR3 DNA reads TGTGCCAGCAGCTTATCTAGCGGAGCCTCCTACAATGAGCAGTTCTTC. This encodes CASSLSSGASYNEQFF.

The genes are TRBV3-1 (or the pseudogene TRBV3-2) and TRBJ2-5, with TRBD2 matching over 16 bases. Germline assignment: CDR1 LGHDT and CDR2 YNNKEL (reference sequence). Losses at the gene ends were 4 bases for V and 4 bases for J; bases not matched to a gene: 3. This CDR3 comprises 16 residues. CDR3 bases: TGTGCCAGCAGCCGGGGACTAGCGGGGGGGATAGAGACCCAGTACTTC. It translates to CASSRGLAGGIETQYF.

This chain joins TRBV10-2 and TRBJ2-3; TRBD2 matches 12 bases. Trimming took 6 bases from V and 6 from J; bases not matched to a gene: 4. There are 14 residues in the CDR3. Germline lookup yields CDR1 WSHSY and CDR2 SAAADI. The CDR3 nucleotides are TGCGCCAGCAGGTCCGGGACTAGCGGGGATACGCAGTATTTT. Translation: CASRSGTSGDTQYF.

The chain couples TRBV5-1 to TRBJ2-3, with a weak D call TRBD1 (6 bases). There are 16 residues in the CDR3. CDR1 is SGHRS and CDR2 is YFSETQ in the germline V gene. The germline V and J ends were trimmed by 0 bases and 3 bases, with 14 bases remaining between them. CDR3 bases: TGCGCCAGCAGCTTGGCAACGGGACACAGAACAGATACGCAGTATTTT. Amino acid sequence: CASSLATGHRTDTQYF.